A single TCR beta chain is shown here with its context. The antigen remains unidentified. It was second doses at about 4 or about 12 weeks that were pooled. Here immunoSEQ multiplex PCR was the method, and the copy in TCRdb shows in-frame clones only, minus some. The repertoire holds roughly 190,000 clones, roughly nine tenths seen once, with nearly 3.5% in the top ten. This record comes from a study of T cell responses to AZD1222 COVID-19 vaccine. General observations from the study: Donors were chiefly white British, with a greater number of females, and clonal diversity was perhaps underestimated. Baseline serology detected seropositivity in only 6 or 7 AZD1222 recipients. Vaccine-associated CD4 TCRs ranged over spike, dominating at 160-218 and 743-854.

Trimming left V 4 bases short and J 5 bases short, with 17 bases between. The CDR3 sequence is 15 residues long. Germline V gene data show CDR1 as SGHTA and CDR2 as FQGTGA. Here the sequenced sample was peripheral blood, taken 28 days after the second AZD1222 dose. The receptor's source is an adult who received the AZD1222 COVID-19 vaccine. This chain joins TRBV7-3 and TRBJ2-5, with D perhaps matching TRBD1 or TRBD2 (5 bases each). CDR3 residues: CASSSSGTPGETQYF. The CDR3 nucleotides read TGTGCCAGCAGCTCATCCGGGACCCCAGGGGAGACCCAGTACTTC.